This passage covers 18 T cell receptor beta chains from one sample sequenced in a study of blood T cell repertoires in COVID-19. TCRdb keeps only in-frame clones here, not all; method: immunoSEQ multiplex PCR. The sample holds 150,000 to 180,000 clones, roughly 84% seen once. The sequenced sample consisted of peripheral blood. The receptors come from a woman aged 60 to 75 with COVID-19, enrolled during active disease.

This sequence joins TRBV6-5 and TRBJ1-6; 7 nucleotides agree with TRBD1. The J segment lost 9 bases and the V segment lost 0 bases, leaving 8 bases of the junction unmatched. Germline CDR1 and CDR2: MNHEY and SVGAGI. The CDR3 totals 16 residues. In nucleotides, the CDR3 is TGTGCCAGCAGTTACTCCCCGACAGGGAGTGTTTCACCCCTCCACTTT. Its translation is CASSYSPTGSVSPLHF.

The genes are TRBV10-2 and TRBJ1-6; D is ambiguous. Germline CDR1 is WSHSY and CDR2 is SAAADI. V shed 2 bases and J shed 0 bases, with 5 bases lying between them. The CDR3 runs 15 residues. The chain's CDR3 is CASSEDSSYNSPLHF. In nucleotides, the CDR3 is TGCGCCAGCAGTGAGGATAGCTCCTATAATTCACCCCTCCACTTT.

The J gene is TRBJ1-2, the V gene TRBV5-4; 9 positions match TRBD1. Germline assignment: CDR1 SGHNT and CDR2 YYREEE (reference sequence). The V gene end was trimmed by 4 bases and the J gene end by 1 base; junction bases not matched to a gene: 5. The CDR3 contains 15 residues. This CDR3 is CASSQPGQGNYGYTF. CDR3 nucleotide sequence: TGTGCCAGCAGCCAACCGGGACAGGGTAACTATGGCTACACCTTC. The full variable domain, completed using reference TRBV5-4 and TRBJ1-2, is ETGVTQSPTHLIKTRGQQVTLRCSSQSGHNTVSWYQQALGQGPQFIFQYYREEENGRGNFPPRFSGLQFPNYSSELNVNALELDDSALYLCASSQPGQGNYGYTFGSGTRLTVV.

The chain's CDR3 is CASSPPGTGRGYTF. In DNA form, the CDR3 reads TGTGCCAGCAGCCCTCCCGGAACAGGGCGCGGCTACACCTTC. V usage is TRBV5-6 and J usage is TRBJ1-2; D is possibly TRBD1 (6 bases). Trimming left V 4 bases short and J 8 bases short, with 18 bases between. CDR1 and CDR2 from the germline V gene are SGHDT and YYEEEE. The CDR3 contains 14 residues.

The chain couples TRBV3-1 (or the pseudogene TRBV3-2) to TRBJ1-2; D possibly corresponds to TRBD1 (6 bases). CDR1 is LGHDT and CDR2 is YNNKEL in the germline V gene (reference sequence). The V gene lost 6 bases and the J gene lost 7 bases, with 9 bases spanning the gap. This CDR3 has 11 residues. CDR3 loop: CASSQGPGYTF. CDR3 nucleotides: TGTGCCAGCAGTCAGGGGCCTGGCTACACCTTC.

The chain employs TRBV6-5 and TRBJ2-1; D gene ambiguous. CDR3 length: 15 amino acids. The germline V gene has CDR1 MNHEY and CDR2 SVGAGI. V was trimmed by 0 bases and J by 0 bases, leaving 6 bases between them. CDR3 DNA sequence: TGTGCCAGCAGTTACTCGAGGAGCTCCTACAATGAGCAGTTCTTC. This codes for CASSYSRSSYNEQFF.

This sequence joins TRBV2 and TRBJ2-1; D is unclear. Per germline, CDR1 SNHLY and CDR2 FYNNEI. This CDR3 region has 15 residues. Between the trimmed V and J ends, which lost 4 bases and 6 bases, there was a span of 16 bases. CDR3 amino acids: CASSVSRALINEQFF. CDR3 DNA: TGTGCCAGCAGTGTATCTAGAGCGTTAATCAATGAGCAGTTCTTC.

The chain links TRBV2 to TRBJ2-1; 15 nucleotides align to TRBD2. The germline CDR1 and CDR2 sequences are SNHLY and FYNNEI. This CDR3 contains 18 residues. V lost 7 bases to trimming and J lost 2 bases; unmatched junction nucleotides: 9. In DNA form, the CDR3 reads TGTGCCAGCAATGGACTAGCGGGAGGGCCAAGTGCCTACAATGAGCAGTTCTTC. Amino acid sequence: CASNGLAGGPSAYNEQFF.

This sequence joins TRBV7-3 and TRBJ1-1; no firm D call. Trimming removed 0 bases from V and 5 bases from J, with 4 bases in between. The CDR3 has 12 residues. Germline V gene lookup returns CDR1 SGHTA and CDR2 FQGTGA. CDR3 coding DNA: TGTGCCAGCAGCTTAACACGGACTGAAGCTTTCTTT. Translating gives CASSLTRTEAFF. The full variable domain, in which reference TRBV7-3 and TRBJ1-1 provide the parts outside the CDR3, is GAGVSQTPSNKVTEKGKYVELRCDPISGHTALYWYRQSLGQGPEFLIYFQGTGAADDSGLPNDRFFAVRPEGSVSTLKIQRTERGDSAVYLCASSLTRTEAFFGQGTRLTVV.

This clone has only one observation. The chain uses TRBV7-8 and TRBJ1-2; D is possibly TRBD1 (5 bases). The ends were cut back, 5 bases at V and 0 bases at J, with 13 bases in the middle. The CDR3 contains 15 residues. Looked up from germline, CDR1 is SGHVS and CDR2 is FQNEAQ. CDR3 protein: CASSQGAGPNYGYTF. The CDR3 nucleotides are TGTGCCAGCAGCCAGGGAGCAGGACCTAACTATGGCTACACCTTC.

This chain links TRBV7-2 with TRBJ2-1; tentatively, D is TRBD2 (5 bases). Trimming pared 0 bases from V and 10 bases from J, leaving 16 bases between. Germline V gives CDR1 SGHTA, CDR2 FQGNSA. The CDR3 sequence is 15 residues long. The CDR3 nucleotides read TGTGCCAGCAGCTTAGCGTGGCCTAGCAAGGCAGAGCAGTTCTTC. Amino acids: CASSLAWPSKAEQFF.

This clone has a single count. This chain links TRBV6-6 with TRBJ1-1; TRBD1 agrees at 7 bases. The germline CDR1 and CDR2 sequences are MNHNY and SVGAGI (reference sequence). The trim removed 8 bases at V and 3 bases at J, leaving 9 bases unmatched. CDR3 length: 14 residues. The CDR3 region has the DNA TGTGCCAGCTTCTCGACAGGGATCCACACTGAAGCTTTCTTT. This encodes CASFSTGIHTEAFF.

As regards this clone: This sample includes further DNA sequences coding for the same CDR3. The chain carries TRBV18 and TRBJ1-4, with 8 bases aligning to TRBD1. V was pared by 6 bases and J by 4 bases, with 7 bases of the junction left unmatched. There are 15 residues in the CDR3. Germline lookup yields CDR1 KGHSH and CDR2 LQKENI. In nucleotides, the CDR3 is TGTGCCAGCTCGCGTCGGGGACAGGTTAATGAAAAACTGTTTTTT. Translated, it gives CASSRRGQVNEKLFF.

V is TRBV11-3 and J is TRBJ1-2; 8 positions match TRBD1. V was clipped by 5 bases and J by 6 bases; unmatched bases: 5. This CDR3 spans 13 amino acids. Germline CDR1 is SGHNT and CDR2 is YENEEA. The CDR3 DNA is TGTGCCAGCAGCCTGACAGGGGCCGATGGCTACACCTTC. Translating it yields CASSLTGADGYTF.

The V call is TRBV6-7, the J call TRBJ1-4; maybe TRBD1 (6 bases). TRBV6-7 is an ORF for which the function is uncertain. V dropped 0 bases and J dropped 0 bases, with 11 bases sitting between them. CDR3 length: 17 amino acids. The CDR3 DNA follows: TGTGCCAGCAGTTACTCGCCACAGGGACCAACTAATGAAAAACTGTTTTTT. Protein product: CASSYSPQGPTNEKLFF.

The J gene is TRBJ2-5, the V gene TRBV12-3 or TRBV12-4, with D perhaps matching TRBD2 (6 bases). The CDR3 is 13 residues long. Trimming stripped 5 bases from V and 7 bases from J, with 14 bases between. The CDR3 sequence is CASSPSGAWTQYF. The CDR3 DNA follows: TGTGCCAGCAGTCCCTCGGGAGCCTGGACCCAGTACTTC.

The rearrangement uses TRBV7-9 and TRBJ1-2; possible D gene TRBD1, 5 bases. V gave up 0 bases and J gave up 10 bases, with 12 bases separating them. Germline assignment: CDR1 SEHNR and CDR2 FQNEAQ (reference sequence). This CDR3 spans 13 amino acids. Here the CDR3 DNA reads TGTGCCAGCAGCTTAGCGGGGGGACCGGACTACACCTTC. Translation: CASSLAGGPDYTF.

The rearrangement joins TRBV5-1 to TRBJ2-7, with D possibly being TRBD2 (6 bases). V shed 4 bases and J shed 3 bases, with 14 bases lying between them. The CDR3 extends over 14 amino acids. The germline V gene has CDR1 SGHRS and CDR2 YFSETQ. CDR3 sequence (DNA): TGCGCCAGCAGCCCGGCCGGGGGAAACTACGAGCAGTACGTC. It yields the protein CASSPAGGNYEQYV.